The 32 T cell receptor beta chains below come from one sample, sequenced in a study of radiotherapy plus CTLA-4 blockade in lung cancer. The data were produced by immunoSEQ multiplex PCR, yet TCRdb's version contains in-frame clones alone and is incomplete. The table shows more than 90,000 clones, with 85% to 90% occurring only once. The starting material was peripheral blood, obtained from a patient treated with radiotherapy plus ipilimumab. Receptors originate from a human donor with non-small cell lung cancer that progressed on radiotherapy plus ipilimumab.

This clone was seen only once. CDR3 sequence reads: CASSFGSSYNEQFF. CDR3 DNA: TGTGCCAGCAGCTTTGGGAGCTCCTACAATGAGCAGTTCTTC. V is TRBV5-6 and J is TRBJ2-1; D might be TRBD2 (5 bases). The CDR3 spans 14 residues. Trimming cost V 2 bases and J 0 bases, with 6 bases left between them. CDR1 is SGHDT, CDR2 YYEEEE, per germline.

The chain combines TRBV27 with TRBJ2-2, with a tentative D call TRBD1 (6 bases). From germline, CDR1 is MNHEY and CDR2 SMNVEV (reference sequence). V was clipped by 3 bases and J by 4 bases, with 18 bases between them. The CDR3 length is 17 residues. The CDR3 is CASSLSGGQTVTGELFF. CDR3 sequence (DNA): TGTGCCAGCAGTTTGTCCGGAGGACAGACAGTCACCGGGGAGCTGTTTTTT.

This chain links TRBV5-5 with TRBJ1-1; D gene ambiguous. The CDR3 has 10 residues. Trimming took off 1 base at V and 5 bases at J, with 0 bases between the two ends. Germline-derived CDR1 and CDR2 are SGHKS and YYEKEE (reference sequence). CDR3 amino acids: CASSLTEAFF. The CDR3 nucleotides read TGTGCCAGCAGCTTGACTGAAGCTTTCTTT.

V and J are TRBV6-6 and TRBJ2-1; no firm D call. Germline assignment: CDR1 MNHNY and CDR2 SVGAGI (reference sequence). This CDR3 contains 14 residues. V lost 0 bases to trimming and J lost 6 bases, with 9 bases between them. CDR3 coding DNA: TGTGCCAGCAGTTACTCCCGGGCTGCCAATGAGCAGTTCTTC. Translated: CASSYSRAANEQFF.

This clone was observed a handful of times. One end of the junction does not line up with germline, which may come from a read error. The V gene is TRBV5-5, the J gene TRBJ1-2; D may be TRBD1 (5 bases). Germline V gene sequence: CDR1 SGHKS, CDR2 YYEKEE (reference sequence). This CDR3 has 12 amino acids. The CDR3 loop reads CASSLGGTALDF. CDR3 in DNA: TGTGCCAGCAGCTTGGGTGGGACCGCTCTTGACTTC.

V is TRBV2 and J is TRBJ2-5; no firm D call. V was pared by 8 bases and J by 5 bases, with 18 bases between. The CDR3 extends over 14 amino acids. Germline V gene sequence: CDR1 SNHLY, CDR2 FYNNEI. CDR3 bases: TGTGCCAGCCGTACCTTGGACCGCCTGGAGACCCAGTACTTC. Protein: CASRTLDRLETQYF.

The count of this clone is one. The V gene is TRBV29-1, the J gene TRBJ1-1; 8 nucleotides agree with TRBD1. CDR1 and CDR2 (germline): SQVTM, ANQGSEA. Trimming took 6 bases from V and 0 from J; bases not matched to a gene: 9. The CDR3 spans 15 residues. The CDR3 nucleotides read TGCAGCGTCGTCATCCGGACAGGGTTGAACACTGAAGCTTTCTTT. Protein product: CSVVIRTGLNTEAFF.

In DNA, the CDR3 is TGCGCCAGCAGCCAAACGGGACAGGCGTACGAGCAGTACTTC. Its protein product is CASSQTGQAYEQYF. The chain has TRBV4-1 and TRBJ2-7; 8 nucleotides line up with TRBD1. The V and J ends lost 2 bases and 4 bases, in that order; junction bases with no gene match: 4. Germline lookup yields CDR1 MGHRA and CDR2 YSYEKL. CDR3 length: 14 residues.

This clone was seen only a few times. The chain combines TRBV18 with TRBJ1-3; 8 bases match TRBD1. CDR3 length equals 16 residues. V was clipped by 2 bases and J by 0 bases; unmatched bases: 3. CDR1 is KGHSH, CDR2 LQKENI, per germline. DNA for the CDR3: TGTGCCAGCTCACCATCGACAGGGGACTCTGGAAACACCATATATTTT. It encodes CASSPSTGDSGNTIYF.

This sequence joins TRBV10-2 and TRBJ2-7, with 8 bases fitting TRBD1. The CDR3 contains 14 residues. Germline assignment: CDR1 WSHSY and CDR2 SAAADI. The J segment lost 3 bases and the V segment lost 4 bases, leaving 5 bases of the junction unmatched. Here the CDR3 reads CASSGTGSLYEQYF. The CDR3 DNA sequence: TGCGCCAGCAGTGGGACAGGGAGTCTCTACGAGCAGTACTTC.

This clone was found once. This chain connects TRBV10-1 to TRBJ2-7; 10 positions match TRBD2. Trimming cost V 2 bases and J 6 bases; bases outside gene matches: 7. CDR3 size: 15 residues. Germline V lookup: CDR1 WNHNN, CDR2 SYGVQD (reference sequence). The CDR3 nucleotides read TGCGCCAGCAGTGAGGGGGCTAGCGGGAGAGGCGAGCAGTACTTC. It codes for CASSEGASGRGEQYF.

The chain uses TRBV2 and TRBJ2-7; possible D gene TRBD2, 6 bases. The CDR3 loop spans 16 amino acids. Trimming stripped 0 bases from V and 6 bases from J, with 18 bases between. Germline CDR1 reads SNHLY; CDR2 reads FYNNEI. CDR3 loop: CASSEALPDYGAEQYF. The CDR3 DNA reads as TGTGCCAGCAGTGAAGCGCTTCCGGACTACGGAGCCGAGCAGTACTTC.

This rearrangement joins TRBV5-1 to TRBJ1-1, with TRBD1 as a possible D gene (5 bases). The V end was cut by 0 bases, the J end by 4 bases, with 13 bases between. The CDR3 spans 15 residues. Germline assignment: CDR1 SGHRS and CDR2 YFSETQ. CDR3 sequence reads: CASSLGELTGTEAFF. The CDR3 nucleotides are TGCGCCAGCAGCTTGGGGGAACTAACAGGCACTGAAGCTTTCTTT.

The chain combines TRBV19 with TRBJ1-1; a possible D gene is TRBD1 (5 bases). The CDR3 extends over 15 amino acids. Trimming removed 9 bases at V and 5 bases at J, with 22 bases between. CDR1 LNHDA and CDR2 SQIVND come from the germline V gene (reference sequence). The CDR3 coding sequence is TGTGCCAGCTACAGTATCGGGGGGACGGAGACTGAAGCTTTCTTT. It translates to CASYSIGGTETEAFF.

The gene calls are TRBV6-1 and TRBJ1-1; D is uncertain. This CDR3 is built from 10 residues. Looked up from germline, CDR1 is MNHNS and CDR2 is SASEGT. V was cut by 6 bases and J by 5 bases, with 4 bases left in between. The CDR3 DNA follows: TGTGCCAGCAGCAGGACTGAAGCTTTCTTT. The encoded protein is CASSRTEAFF.

The gene calls are TRBV10-1 and TRBJ2-3, with TRBD1 matching 8 bases. CDR1 WNHNN and CDR2 SYGVQD come from the germline V gene (reference sequence). V lost 2 bases to trimming and J lost 1 base; unmatched junction nucleotides: 2. This CDR3 spans 15 amino acids. The chain's CDR3 is CASSEQGQGTDTQYF. The CDR3, as DNA: TGCGCCAGCAGTGAGCAGGGACAGGGCACAGATACGCAGTATTTT.

V and J are TRBV5-1 and TRBJ2-2; D ambiguous. Germline lookup yields CDR1 SGHRS and CDR2 YFSETQ. Trimming took off 0 bases at V and 0 bases at J, with 12 bases between the two ends. The CDR3 is 17 amino acids. CDR3 in DNA: TGCGCCAGCAGCTTGGGTTCGGCACACGCGAACACCGGGGAGCTGTTTTTT. Translated: CASSLGSAHANTGELFF. Using reference TRBV5-1 and TRBJ2-2 for the parts outside the CDR3, the full variable domain is KAGVTQTPRYLIKTRGQQVTLSCSPISGHRSVSWYQQTPGQGLQFLFEYFSETQRNKGNFPGRFSGRQFSNSRSEMNVSTLELGDSALYLCASSLGSAHANTGELFFGEGSRLTVL.

The rearrangement links TRBV5-1 to TRBJ1-2; TRBD1 matches at 8 bases. Germline V gives CDR1 SGHRS, CDR2 YFSETQ. This CDR3 has 14 residues. Unmatched junction bases numbered 8, after V lost 5 bases and J lost 5 bases. The CDR3 DNA reads as TGCGCCAGCAGTTACCGGGACAGGTCATATGGCTACACCTTC. It specifies CASSYRDRSYGYTF. Full variable domain (outside the CDR3, taken from reference TRBV5-1 and TRBJ1-2): KAGVTQTPRYLIKTRGQQVTLSCSPISGHRSVSWYQQTPGQGLQFLFEYFSETQRNKGNFPGRFSGRQFSNSRSEMNVSTLELGDSALYLCASSYRDRSYGYTFGSGTRLTVV.

DNA for the CDR3: TGTGCCAGCTCAAATCGGGACGCATTAGGGCAGTTCTTC. Translating gives CASSNRDALGQFF. V usage is TRBV18 and J usage is TRBJ2-1; D possibly uses TRBD1 or TRBD2 (5 bases each). Germline CDR1 and CDR2: KGHSH and LQKENI. There are 13 residues in the CDR3. Deletions cut 5 bases from V and 12 bases from J, with 17 bases between.

This chain uses TRBV6-5 with TRBJ2-3; D is uncertain. Germline V CDR1 and CDR2: MNHEY, SVGAGI. Trimming shortened V by 4 bases and J by 3 bases, and 11 bases separated the two germline ends. The CDR3 spans 14 residues. CDR3 bases: TGTGCCAGCAGTTCCCTGGGTGGGACAGATACGCAGTATTTT. This gives the protein CASSSLGGTDTQYF.

The J gene is TRBJ2-7, the V gene TRBV2; D gene uncertain. Germline CDR1 SNHLY, CDR2 FYNNEI. CDR3 length: 14 amino acids. Trimming took 1 base from V and 0 from J, leaving 7 bases between them. The CDR3 nucleotides are TGTGCCAGCAGTGAAGATTGGAGCTCCTACGAGCAGTACTTC. Protein product: CASSEDWSSYEQYF.

V and J are TRBV29-1 and TRBJ1-2; 8 bases line up with TRBD1. The CDR3 totals 14 residues. The germline CDR1 and CDR2 sequences are SQVTM and ANQGSEA. Losses at the gene ends were 6 bases for V and 2 bases for J; bases not matched to a gene: 8. The CDR3 reads CSVRRTGTNYGYTF. CDR3 coding DNA: TGCAGCGTAAGAAGGACAGGGACCAACTATGGCTACACCTTC.

This clone was seen only once. The rearrangement links TRBV27 to TRBJ2-7, with 7 bases fitting TRBD1. The CDR3 runs to 14 residues. The V and J ends lost 3 bases and 6 bases, in that order; junction bases with no gene match: 8. Per the germline V gene, CDR1 is MNHEY and CDR2 is SMNVEV (reference sequence). The CDR3: CASSFQRGQGEQYF. Written as DNA, the CDR3 is TGTGCCAGCAGTTTTCAGAGGGGGCAGGGCGAGCAGTACTTC.

The chain uses TRBV5-1 and TRBJ2-7; D is unresolved. The CDR3 is 14 amino acids. The germline gives CDR1 SGHRS, CDR2 YFSETQ. V dropped 3 bases and J dropped 3 bases, with 13 bases sitting between them. In nucleotides, the CDR3 is TGCGCCAGCAGCTCCGGACGGAAAATCTACGAGCAGTACTTC. It yields the protein CASSSGRKIYEQYF. Full variable domain (missing parts from reference TRBV5-1 and TRBJ2-7): KAGVTQTPRYLIKTRGQQVTLSCSPISGHRSVSWYQQTPGQGLQFLFEYFSETQRNKGNFPGRFSGRQFSNSRSEMNVSTLELGDSALYLCASSSGRKIYEQYFGPGTRLTVT.

The chain couples TRBV6-5 to TRBJ1-4; no firm D call. Per the germline V gene, CDR1 is MNHEY and CDR2 is SVGAGI. The CDR3 totals 16 residues. Deletions cut 2 bases from V and 0 bases from J, with 10 bases between. Written as DNA, the CDR3 is TGTGCCAGCAGTTACAAGGGATCTGCAACTAATGAAAAACTGTTTTTT. Residues: CASSYKGSATNEKLFF.

The chain links TRBV7-8 to TRBJ2-3; 11 bases line up with TRBD2. J lost 9 bases, V lost 1 base, and 9 bases had no gene match. This CDR3 region has 16 residues. Per germline, CDR1 SGHVS and CDR2 FQNEAQ. DNA of the CDR3: TGTGCCAGCAGCTTAGAGGGGACTAGCGGCGGCACGACGCAGTATTTT. This translates into CASSLEGTSGGTTQYF.

The genes are TRBV6-1 and TRBJ2-7, with D perhaps matching TRBD2 (6 bases). Trimming cost V 4 bases and J 2 bases, with 12 bases left between them. The CDR3 covers 14 residues. In germline, CDR1 is MNHNS, CDR2 SASEGT. The CDR3 nucleotides are TGTGCCAGCAGTGGGTGGGACTTACCCTACGAGCAGTACTTC. It specifies CASSGWDLPYEQYF.

The V gene is TRBV29-1, the J gene TRBJ2-3; D ambiguous. This CDR3 is built from 11 residues. Trimming took off 5 bases at V and 5 bases at J, with 8 bases between the two ends. Germline loops: CDR1 SQVTM, CDR2 ANQGSEA. The CDR3 reads CSVLTGDTQYF. The CDR3 DNA follows: TGCAGCGTTCTGACGGGAGATACGCAGTATTTT.

The J gene is TRBJ2-3, the V gene TRBV5-4; D uncertain. This CDR3 has 13 amino acids. Trimming removed 4 bases at V and 1 base at J, with 7 bases between. CDR1 and CDR2 from the germline V gene are SGHNT and YYREEE (reference sequence). The CDR3 DNA follows: TGTGCCAGCAGCCTCAGAGGCACAGATACGCAGTATTTT. It encodes CASSLRGTDTQYF.

This clone was recorded only once. The V and J genes are TRBV5-1 and TRBJ2-3; the D gene is possibly TRBD2 (6 bases). V lost 4 bases and J lost 2, with 14 bases in between. Germline V gene lookup returns CDR1 SGHRS and CDR2 YFSETQ. This CDR3 is 15 amino acids long. CDR3 sequence: CASSPGLLHTDTQYF. The CDR3 DNA follows: TGCGCCAGCAGCCCCGGACTACTACACACAGATACGCAGTATTTT.

The chain links TRBV30 to TRBJ1-4; D is unresolved. This CDR3 comprises 12 residues. V was shortened by 1 base and J by 7 bases, with 7 bases between the two germline ends. The V gene's germline CDR1 is GTSNPN and CDR2 SVGIG (reference sequence). CDR3 residues: CAWSGVGEKLFF. CDR3 DNA: TGTGCCTGGAGTGGGGTTGGTGAAAAACTGTTTTTT.

This rearrangement joins TRBV18 to TRBJ1-1; TRBD1 agrees at 11 bases. Germline V CDR1 and CDR2: KGHSH, LQKENI. The CDR3 is made up of 14 amino acids. The V gene end was trimmed by 6 bases and the J gene end by 4 bases; junction bases not matched to a gene: 4. In nucleotides, the CDR3 is TGTGCCAGCTCCTCCGGGACAGGGGGCACTGAAGCTTTCTTT. Protein sequence: CASSSGTGGTEAFF.